This record covers a single T cell receptor (beta chain). The CDR3 is 17 amino acids. Trimming cost V 4 bases and J 0 bases; bases outside gene matches: 6. Germline CDR1 reads MNHNS; CDR2 reads SASEGT. This specimen comes from a study of OX40 agonist ivuxolimab in advanced cancers. Method: immunoSEQ multiplex PCR; TCRdb's copy keeps in-frame clones and lacks some. The sample consists of 65,000 to 75,000 clones, about nine tenths of them appearing once. This clonotype was obtained from an adult with an advanced solid tumor such as melanoma, head and neck, liver or kidney cancer. This sample comprised CD4+ or CD8+ T cells sorted from blood, obtained in a trial of the OX40 agonist ivuxolimab. The gene calls are TRBV6-1 and TRBJ2-5; TRBD2 matches at 12 bases. For the CDR3, the DNA is TGTGCCAGCAGTGGAGGGACTAGCGGGTGGTACCAAGAGACCCAGTACTTC. Translating gives CASSGGTSGWYQETQYF.